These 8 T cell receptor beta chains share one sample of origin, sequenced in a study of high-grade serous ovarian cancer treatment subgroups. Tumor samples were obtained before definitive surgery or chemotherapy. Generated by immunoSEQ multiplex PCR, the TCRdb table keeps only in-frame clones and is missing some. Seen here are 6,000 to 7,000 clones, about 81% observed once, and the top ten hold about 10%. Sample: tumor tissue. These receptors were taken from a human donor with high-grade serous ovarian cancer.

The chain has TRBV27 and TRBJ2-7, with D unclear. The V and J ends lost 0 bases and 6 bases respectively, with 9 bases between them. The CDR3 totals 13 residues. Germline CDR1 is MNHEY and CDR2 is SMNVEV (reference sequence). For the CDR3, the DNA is TGTGCCAGCAGTTTATCAAGGTGGGGCGAGCAGTACTTC. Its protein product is CASSLSRWGEQYF.

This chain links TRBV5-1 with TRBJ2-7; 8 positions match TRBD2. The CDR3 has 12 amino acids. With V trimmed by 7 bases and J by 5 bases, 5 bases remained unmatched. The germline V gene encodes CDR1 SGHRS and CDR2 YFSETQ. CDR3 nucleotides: TGCGCCAGCGGAGGACTAGCCGACGAGCAGTACTTC. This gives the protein CASGGLADEQYF.

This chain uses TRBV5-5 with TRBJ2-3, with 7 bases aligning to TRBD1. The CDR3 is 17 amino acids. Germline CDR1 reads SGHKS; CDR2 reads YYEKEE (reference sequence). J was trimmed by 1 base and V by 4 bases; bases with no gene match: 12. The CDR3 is CASSLGQLLAGTDTQYF. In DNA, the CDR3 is TGTGCCAGCAGCCTGGGACAGCTATTGGCGGGCACAGATACGCAGTATTTT. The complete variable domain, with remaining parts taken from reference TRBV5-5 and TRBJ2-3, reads DAGVTQSPTHLIKTRGQQVTLRCSPISGHKSVSWYQQVLGQGPQFIFQYYEKEERGRGNFPDRFSARQFPNYSSELNVNALLLGDSALYLCASSLGQLLAGTDTQYFGPGTRLTVL.

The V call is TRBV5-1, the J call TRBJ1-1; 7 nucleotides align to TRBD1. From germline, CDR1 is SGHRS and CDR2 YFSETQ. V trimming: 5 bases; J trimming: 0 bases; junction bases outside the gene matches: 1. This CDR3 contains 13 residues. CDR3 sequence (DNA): TGCGCCAGCAGGGGACAGCTGAACACTGAAGCTTTCTTT. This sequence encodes CASRGQLNTEAFF. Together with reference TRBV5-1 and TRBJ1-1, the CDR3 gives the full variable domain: KAGVTQTPRYLIKTRGQQVTLSCSPISGHRSVSWYQQTPGQGLQFLFEYFSETQRNKGNFPGRFSGRQFSNSRSEMNVSTLELGDSALYLCASRGQLNTEAFFGQGTRLTVV.

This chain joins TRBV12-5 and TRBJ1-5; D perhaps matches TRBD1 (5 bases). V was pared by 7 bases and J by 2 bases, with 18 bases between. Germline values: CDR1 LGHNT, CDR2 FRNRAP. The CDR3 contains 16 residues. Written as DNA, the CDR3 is TGTGCTAGTGTCCCGGACGGAGGGACGGGCAATCAGCCCCAGCATTTT. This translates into CASVPDGGTGNQPQHF.

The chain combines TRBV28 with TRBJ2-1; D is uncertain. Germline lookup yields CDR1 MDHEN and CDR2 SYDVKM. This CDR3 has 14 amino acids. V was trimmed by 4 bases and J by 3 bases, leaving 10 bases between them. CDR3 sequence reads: CASSSSRGYNEQFF. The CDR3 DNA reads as TGTGCCAGCAGTTCCTCGCGCGGCTACAATGAGCAGTTCTTC.

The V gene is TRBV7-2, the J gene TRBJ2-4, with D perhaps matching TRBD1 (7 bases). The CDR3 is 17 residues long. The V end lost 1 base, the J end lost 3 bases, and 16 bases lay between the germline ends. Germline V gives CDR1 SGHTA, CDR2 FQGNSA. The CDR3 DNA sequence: TGTGCCAGCAGCTTAGGTTTTGGAGGGGGCGGCAAAAACATTCAGTACTTC. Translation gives CASSLGFGGGGKNIQYF.

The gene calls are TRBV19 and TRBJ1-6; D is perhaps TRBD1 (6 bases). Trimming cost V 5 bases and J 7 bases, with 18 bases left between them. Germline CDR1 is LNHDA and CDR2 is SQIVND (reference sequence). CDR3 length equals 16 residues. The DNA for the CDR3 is TGTGCCAGTAGTCTTGGGACAACAATTTCAAATTCACCCCTCCACTTT. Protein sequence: CASSLGTTISNSPLHF. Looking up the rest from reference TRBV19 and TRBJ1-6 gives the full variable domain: DGGITQSPKYLFRKEGQNVTLSCEQNLNHDAMYWYRQDPGQGLRLIYYSQIVNDFQKGDIAEGYSVSREKKESFPLTVTSAQKNPTAFYLCASSLGTTISNSPLHFGNGTRLTVT.